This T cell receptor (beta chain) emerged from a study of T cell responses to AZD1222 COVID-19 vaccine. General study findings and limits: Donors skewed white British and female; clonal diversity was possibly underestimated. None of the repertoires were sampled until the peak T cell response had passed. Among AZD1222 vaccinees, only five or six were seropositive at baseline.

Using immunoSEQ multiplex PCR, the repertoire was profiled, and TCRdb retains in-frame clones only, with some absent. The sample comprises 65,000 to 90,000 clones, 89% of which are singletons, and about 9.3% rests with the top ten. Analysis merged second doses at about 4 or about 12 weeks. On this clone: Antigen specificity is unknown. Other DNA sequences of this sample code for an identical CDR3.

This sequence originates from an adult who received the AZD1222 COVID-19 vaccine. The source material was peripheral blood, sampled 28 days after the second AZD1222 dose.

The CDR3 here is CASSEGLNQPQHF. DNA for the CDR3: TGTGCCAGCAGTGAAGGGTTGAATCAGCCCCAGCATTTT. The chain has TRBV6-4 and TRBJ1-5; D gene uncertain. V lost 3 bases and J lost 4, with 7 bases in between. Germline-derived CDR1 and CDR2 are MRHNA and SNTAGT. CDR3 length: 13 residues.